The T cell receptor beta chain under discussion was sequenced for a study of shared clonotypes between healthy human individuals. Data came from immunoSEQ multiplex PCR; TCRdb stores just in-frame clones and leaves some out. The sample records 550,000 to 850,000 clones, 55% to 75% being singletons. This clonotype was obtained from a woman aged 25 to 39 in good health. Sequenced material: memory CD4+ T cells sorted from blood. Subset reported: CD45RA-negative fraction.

CDR3 in DNA: TGTGCCAGCAGCTTGGGTCGTAGCGGAACAGCCAAAAACATTCAGTACTTC. Amino acid sequence: CASSLGRSGTAKNIQYF. This rearrangement joins TRBV5-4 to TRBJ2-4, with D perhaps TRBD2 (6 bases). Trimming took off 0 bases at V and 0 bases at J, with 13 bases between the two ends. Germline V gives CDR1 SGHNT, CDR2 YYREEE (reference sequence). The CDR3 runs 17 residues.